This is a list of T cell receptor beta chains from one sample in a study of T cell responses to AZD1222 COVID-19 vaccine. Sequenced by immunoSEQ multiplex PCR; TCRdb stores in-frame clones only, minus some. The repertoire includes 200,000 to 250,000 clones, around 94% of them detected once, and approximately 1.5% sits in the top ten. Source: peripheral blood, taken 28 days after the second dose of the MenACWY control vaccine. The origin of the receptors is an adult who received the MenACWY meningococcal vaccine as a control. Both conserved end residues are part of each CDR3. Each record gives: J gene, clone size, V gene, CDR3 protein. Clone size appears in some rows only: once, few, many, or a class for an expanded clone.

J: TRBJ2-5; size: -; V: TRBV7-8; CDR3: CASRFRGMIQETQYF
J: TRBJ1-2; size: -; V: TRBV12-3/TRBV12-4; CDR3: CASRLRGYGYTF
J: TRBJ1-6; size: -; V: TRBV15; CDR3: CATSRGDPKNNSPLHF
J: TRBJ1-1; size: -; V: TRBV9; CDR3: CASSESGGLGAEAFF
J: TRBJ2-7; size: -; V: TRBV19; CDR3: CASTGTGVGEQYF
J: TRBJ1-5; size: -; V: TRBV6-1; CDR3: CASSEMLGGQPQHF
J: TRBJ1-2; size: -; V: TRBV2; CDR3: CASSTGSGYGYTF
J: TRBJ1-1; size: -; V: TRBV5-4; CDR3: CASSLEQGGNTEAFF
J: TRBJ2-6; size: -; V: TRBV19; CDR3: CASSIRGRVDGANVLTF
J: TRBJ2-2; size: -; V: TRBV14; CDR3: CASSPGGRLFF
J: TRBJ1-1; size: -; V: TRBV5-3; CDR3: CARSLGRNTEAFF
J: TRBJ1-5; size: -; V: TRBV6-5; CDR3: CASSYGAHQPQHF
J: TRBJ2-7; size: -; V: TRBV4-2; CDR3: CASSQRPGQFYEQYF
J: TRBJ2-2; size: -; V: TRBV11-3; CDR3: CASTKGTDTNTGELFF
J: TRBJ2-4; size: -; V: TRBV3-1/TRBV3-2; CDR3: CASSLTLSEGSKNIQYF
J: TRBJ2-2; size: -; V: TRBV6-2/TRBV6-3; CDR3: CASCPAGGRVGELFF
J: TRBJ2-7; size: few; V: TRBV6-1; CDR3: CASSESGLTYEQYF
J: TRBJ1-2; size: -; V: TRBV15; CDR3: CATSRDVGEGGYTF
J: TRBJ1-1; size: -; V: TRBV5-4; CDR3: CASSADTYTEAFF
J: TRBJ2-1; size: -; V: TRBV21-1; CDR3: CASSKPEGLAEQFF
J: TRBJ1-2; size: -; V: TRBV6-6; CDR3: CASSYSEGNYGYTF
J: TRBJ1-1; size: few; V: TRBV11-3; CDR3: CASSLGGSPEAFF
J: TRBJ1-4; size: -; V: TRBV27; CDR3: CASIGRGSEKLFF
J: TRBJ2-5; size: -; V: TRBV5-4; CDR3: CASSLDRGYQETQYF
J: TRBJ1-5; size: -; V: TRBV15; CDR3: CATSRDVTEPQHF
J: TRBJ2-3; size: -; V: TRBV24-1; CDR3: CATSDEGSADTQYF
J: TRBJ2-7; size: -; V: TRBV3-1/TRBV3-2; CDR3: CASSSGSYEQYF
J: TRBJ2-2; size: -; V: TRBV27; CDR3: CASSEGLATGELFF
J: TRBJ2-1; size: -; V: TRBV27; CDR3: CASRGRGQNEQFF
J: TRBJ1-5; size: -; V: TRBV30; CDR3: CAWSVDSNQPQHF
J: TRBJ1-5; size: -; V: TRBV7-2; CDR3: CASSLGLSNQPQHF
J: TRBJ2-1; size: once; V: TRBV25-1; CDR3: CASSVATLAGGPYNEQFF
J: TRBJ1-2; size: -; V: TRBV30; CDR3: CAWTIFSTDYGYTF
J: TRBJ2-7; size: -; V: TRBV30; CDR3: CAWSVVHEQYF
J: TRBJ1-6; size: -; V: TRBV2; CDR3: CASRRQADNSPLHF
J: TRBJ2-1; size: once; V: TRBV4-2; CDR3: CASSPDPDYNEQFF
J: TRBJ2-2; size: once; V: TRBV28; CDR3: CASSPNPGAGSNTGELFF
J: TRBJ2-7; size: -; V: TRBV19; CDR3: CASSMLQGAYEQYF
J: TRBJ2-7; size: -; V: TRBV21-1; CDR3: CASSPPEQGPSYEQYF
J: TRBJ2-3; size: -; V: TRBV7-9; CDR3: CASSLGQGFVLRSTDTQYF